The 28 T cell receptor beta chains listed next were all sequenced from one sample in a study of glioma-infiltrating T cells. Amplification of TCR alpha and beta CDR3 regions from RNA used iRepertoire nested multiplex PCR. TCRdb re-analysed the multiplex PCR reads in MiXCR, keeping a single row per CDR3 protein. There are 160,000 or so distinct CDR3 sequences in the sample; over 40% occur only once, and under 6.5% lies in the top ten. The sequencing input was glioma tissue, nonneoplastic brain tissue, or PBMCs (not recorded which). The source of these receptors is a human donor with low-grade glioma or glioblastoma, undergoing nonglioma brain surgery, or in good health (not recorded which).

For this clonotype: A much larger clone sits a single nucleotide away, making a read error possible. The J gene is TRBJ2-4, the V gene TRBV27; D not certain. The V and J ends lost 4 bases and 0 bases respectively, with 16 bases between them. Germline CDR1 reads MNHEY; CDR2 reads SMNVEV (reference sequence). This CDR3 is built from 17 residues. The CDR3 sequence: CASSSAERNLAKNIQYF. The CDR3 nucleotides read TGTGCCAGCAGTTCCGCGGAACGAAACTTAGCCAAAAACATTCAGTACTTC.

In the case of this clonotype: A junction end diverges from the germline sequence, so it may reflect a read error. The rearrangement joins TRBV20-1 to TRBJ2-7; D is undetermined. This CDR3 comprises 13 residues. CDR1 DFQATT and CDR2 SNEGSKA come from the germline V gene (reference sequence). CDR3 DNA: TGCAGTGCTAGCTTAGCCGGCCTTTACGAGCCGTACTTC. This translates into CSASLAGLYEPYF.

This clonotype was seen at least ten times. The gene calls are TRBV25-1 and TRBJ1-5; D unresolved. The V end lost 4 bases, the J end lost 0 bases, and 10 bases lay between the germline ends. Germline V lookup: CDR1 MGHDK, CDR2 SYGVNS. CDR3 length equals 15 residues. The CDR3 DNA follows: TGTGCCAGCAGTGGGTTGGATTTTAGCAATCAGCCCCAGCATTTT. Encoded protein: CASSGLDFSNQPQHF.

Worth noting for this clonotype: Its ends do not fully match the called genes, so a read error is possible. V usage is TRBV5-1 and J usage is TRBJ2-1; possible D gene TRBD2, 5 bases. This CDR3 contains 15 residues. Germline assignment: CDR1 SGHRS and CDR2 YFSETQ. The CDR3 DNA sequence: TGCGCCAGCATCTTGGAGGTGGCCAGCCACAATGAGCAGTTCTTC. Its translation: CASILEVASHNEQFF.

This clonotype was counted at least ten times. The gene calls are TRBV7-2 and TRBJ1-3; D not certain. Germline assignment: CDR1 SGHTA and CDR2 FQGNSA. The CDR3 sequence is 12 residues long. The V end lost 5 bases, the J end lost 1 base, and 3 bases lay between the germline ends. CDR3 DNA: TGTGCCAGCAGCCCTTCTGGAAACACCATATATTTT. Its translation: CASSPSGNTIYF.

The chain has TRBV30 and TRBJ2-1; D call uncertain. Trimming took off 0 bases at V and 9 bases at J, with 3 bases between the two ends. CDR3 size: 10 residues. Germline values: CDR1 GTSNPN, CDR2 SVGIG (reference sequence). CDR3 amino acids: CAWSVSEQFF. The CDR3 DNA reads TGTGCCTGGAGTGTAAGTGAGCAGTTCTTC.

As for this clonotype: This may come from a read error, since a much larger clone is one base off. The CDR3 DNA follows: TGTGCCAGCAGCCCGACTAGTAGTGAGGAGTTCTTC. Amino acids: CASSPTSSEEFF. The rearrangement links TRBV7-9 to TRBJ2-1; the D gene is possibly TRBD2 (6 bases). Germline V CDR1 and CDR2: SEHNR, FQNEAQ (reference sequence). The CDR3 spans 12 residues.

This sequence joins TRBV29-1 and TRBJ2-7; possibly TRBD1 for D (6 bases). The CDR3 loop spans 15 amino acids. The V and J ends lost 6 bases and 6 bases respectively, with 24 bases between them. CDR1 is SQVTM, CDR2 ANQGSEA, per germline. For the CDR3, the DNA is TGCAGCGTAGCTGATGGGACATATCTCCTGGGCGAGCAGTACTTC. Encoded protein: CSVADGTYLLGEQYF.

This chain connects TRBV19 to TRBJ2-1, with D perhaps TRBD1 (6 bases). Per germline, CDR1 LNHDA and CDR2 SQIVND (reference sequence). The ends were cut back, 6 bases at V and 0 bases at J, with 12 bases in the middle. The CDR3 is 15 residues long. This chain's CDR3 is CASSQGSASYNEQFF. The CDR3 DNA reads as TGTGCCAGTAGCCAGGGGTCGGCCTCCTACAATGAGCAGTTCTTC.

This clonotype was recorded a few times. V is TRBV3-1 and J is TRBJ1-2; no definite D call. The CDR3 is made up of 16 amino acids. In germline, CDR1 is LGHDT, CDR2 YNNKEL (reference sequence). The ends were cut back, 0 bases at V and 4 bases at J, with 15 bases in the middle. The CDR3 nucleotides read TGTGCCAGCAGCCAAGATTTGGCTTCCTCGAGCTATGGCTACACCTTC. Protein: CASSQDLASSSYGYTF.

Details on this clonotype: A much larger clone lies one base from this, so it may be a read error. The gene calls are TRBV6-1 and TRBJ2-1; TRBD2 matches 10 bases. The CDR3 totals 13 residues. V lost 10 bases and J lost 14; bases outside the gene matches: 14. Germline assignment: CDR1 MNHNS and CDR2 SASEGT. The CDR3 DNA is TGTGCCACTGGGCGTAAGCGGGAGGGAGAGGAGTTCTTC. This gives the protein CATGRKREGEEFF.

A note on this clonotype: Compared with germline, one end of the junction differs, possibly owing to a read error. The chain carries TRBV20-1 and TRBJ1-3, with unresolved D. CDR3 size: 14 residues. Germline values: CDR1 DFQATT, CDR2 SNEGSKA (reference sequence). The CDR3 nucleotides read TGCAGTGCTCGTGGCCCCCGGCCCGGCAACCCCATCTATTTT. This sequence encodes CSARGPRPGNPIYF.

This clonotype was recorded many times. The chain joins TRBV20-1 to TRBJ2-1; D possibly matches TRBD1 or TRBD2 (5 bases each). CDR3 length: 14 amino acids. The germline CDR1 and CDR2 sequences are DFQATT and SNEGSKA (reference sequence). Trimming removed 2 bases from V and 3 bases from J, with 11 bases in between. The CDR3, as DNA: TGCAGTGCTAGAACCGGGGCGCTCTACAATGAGCAGTTCTTC. Its translation: CSARTGALYNEQFF.

Of note for this clonotype: A much larger clone lies a single base off, so this may be a read error. Written as DNA, the CDR3 is TGTGCCAGCAGACCTTACCGCCGGGACGAACGAGAGACCCAGTACTTC. Translating it yields CASRPYRRDERETQYF. The chain employs TRBV28 and TRBJ2-7, with D possibly being TRBD1 or TRBD2 (5 bases each). The J call may be faulty, since TRBJ2-5 better matches the DNA end. The germline V gene has CDR1 MDHEN and CDR2 SYDVKM. The CDR3 extends over 16 amino acids.

This clonotype has only one observation. The junction departs from the called germline gene at one end, perhaps through a read error. The genes are TRBV7-9 and TRBJ2-1; no clear D gene. Germline V lookup: CDR1 SEHNR, CDR2 FQNEAQ (reference sequence). There are 12 residues in the CDR3. CDR3: CASRLEVTEQFF. CDR3 coding DNA: TGTGCCAGCAGATTAGAAGTTACTGAGCAGTTCTTC.

Points on this clonotype: One junction end does not reproduce the germline sequence, and a read error may be involved. The chain is built from TRBV20-1 and TRBJ1-5, with 8 bases matching TRBD1. The CDR3 sequence is 14 residues long. The germline gives CDR1 DFQATT, CDR2 SNEGSKA (reference sequence). As DNA, the CDR3 is TGCAGTGCTAACGGACAGGGAGCCGATCAGCCCGAGCATTTT. Encoded protein: CSANGQGADQPEHF.

This clonotype was found many times. The chain is built from TRBV27 and TRBJ1-1, with D possibly TRBD1 on 5 matching bases. Trimming pared 6 bases from V and 3 bases from J, leaving 11 bases between. Germline values: CDR1 MNHEY, CDR2 SMNVEV (reference sequence). This CDR3 has 13 amino acids. This chain's CDR3 is CASRGGEHTEAFF. The DNA for the CDR3 is TGTGCCAGCAGGGGGGGAGAGCACACTGAAGCTTTCTTT.

On this clonotype itself: Germline is not matched at one junction end, which may reflect a read error. This rearrangement joins TRBV28 to TRBJ2-7; TRBD2 is a possible D gene (6 bases). This CDR3 contains 11 residues. Per germline, CDR1 MDHEN and CDR2 SYDVKM. CDR3 bases: TGTGCCAGCAAAGCGGGCTACGAGAAGAACTTC. This codes for CASKAGYEKNF.

Concerning this clonotype itself: A read error is possible here, since a much larger clone lies one base away. The chain carries TRBV4-1 and TRBJ2-7, with 11 bases lining up with TRBD2. Germline assignment: CDR1 MGHRA and CDR2 YSYEKL. CDR3 length: 15 amino acids. The CDR3 nucleotides are TGCGCCGGCAGCCCGGGACTAGCGGTCTCCTACGAGCAGTACTTC. Its translation is CAGSPGLAVSYEQYF.

This chain connects TRBV2 to TRBJ2-1, with D uncertain. The germline CDR1 and CDR2 sequences are SNHLY and FYNNEI. The CDR3 extends over 15 amino acids. Trimming took 0 bases from V and 7 from J, leaving 13 bases between them. The CDR3 bases are TGTGCCAGCAGTGAAGCGCTCGGGTCAGCGAATGAGCAGTTCTTC. Its translation: CASSEALGSANEQFF.

This chain links TRBV18 with TRBJ2-2; D is undetermined. The V end lost 1 base, the J end lost 1 base, and 4 bases lay between the germline ends. This CDR3 contains 14 residues. Germline CDR1 and CDR2: KGHSH and LQKENI. CDR3 nucleotide sequence: TGTGCCAGCTCACCACAGGGGAACACCGGGGAGCTGTTTTTT. Protein: CASSPQGNTGELFF. The whole variable domain, remainder taken from reference TRBV18 and TRBJ2-2, is NAGVMQNPRHLVRRRGQEARLRCSPMKGHSHVYWYRQLPEEGLKFMVYLQKENIIDESGMPKERFSAEFPKEGPSILRIQQVVRGDSAAYFCASSPQGNTGELFFGEGSRLTVL.

This clonotype was seen at least ten times. The V call is TRBV6-1, the J call TRBJ2-7, with TRBD2 matching over 11 bases. With V trimmed by 4 bases and J by 2 bases, 4 bases remained unmatched. Germline assignment: CDR1 MNHNS and CDR2 SASEGT. CDR3 size: 15 residues. The CDR3 is CASSAIAGGPYEQYF. In DNA form, the CDR3 reads TGTGCCAGCAGTGCGATAGCGGGAGGGCCCTACGAGCAGTACTTC.

As to this clonotype: A much larger clone differs from this one at a single base, so this may be a read error. The genes are TRBV7-8 and TRBJ1-5; no definite D call. This CDR3 is built from 15 residues. CDR1 SGHVS and CDR2 FQNEAQ come from the germline V gene. The CDR3 DNA is TGTGCCAGCAGCTCCGCCGGACGGAACGATCAGCACCAGCATTTT. Translated: CASSSAGRNDQHQHF.

The chain joins TRBV5-1 to TRBJ2-1, with D possibly being TRBD1 or TRBD2 (5 bases each). V lost 0 bases and J 4 bases, leaving 14 bases between the germline ends. The germline gives CDR1 SGHRS, CDR2 YFSETQ. The CDR3 is made up of 16 amino acids. The CDR3 DNA follows: TGCGCCAGCAGCTTGGTATCGGGGCTTGAATACAATGAGCAGTTCTTC. Translation: CASSLVSGLEYNEQFF. Together with reference TRBV5-1 and TRBJ2-1, the CDR3 gives the full variable domain: KAGVTQTPRYLIKTRGQQVTLSCSPISGHRSVSWYQQTPGQGLQFLFEYFSETQRNKGNFPGRFSGRQFSNSRSEMNVSTLELGDSALYLCASSLVSGLEYNEQFFGPGTRLTVL.

This clonotype was detected many times. The genes are TRBV14 and TRBJ2-3; D unclear. Germline values: CDR1 SGHDN, CDR2 FVKESK. This CDR3 is built from 15 residues. V lost 1 base and J 2 bases, leaving 10 bases between the germline ends. The CDR3 is CASSQGVGNTDTQYF. The CDR3 bases are TGTGCCAGCAGCCAAGGGGTTGGCAACACAGATACGCAGTATTTT.

There are many counts of this clonotype. The rearrangement links TRBV10-3 to TRBJ2-1; D remains unclear. The CDR3 loop spans 16 amino acids. Between the trimmed V and J ends, which lost 10 bases and 0 bases, there was a span of 19 bases. CDR1 is ENHRY and CDR2 is SYGVKD in the germline V gene. The CDR3 bases are TGTGCCACCACACGGTCGCGCCAGCTCTCCTACAATGAGCAGTTCTTC. Protein sequence: CATTRSRQLSYNEQFF.

This clonotype was seen repeatedly, ten times or more. The rearrangement links TRBV3-1 to TRBJ1-1; D is uncertain. CDR1 and CDR2 from the germline V gene are LGHDT and YNNKEL (reference sequence). With 2 bases removed from V and 0 bases from J, the gap between germline ends came to 4 bases. The CDR3 runs 13 residues. CDR3 region: CASSQKMNTEAFF. CDR3 nucleotide sequence: TGTGCCAGCAGCCAAAAGATGAACACTGAAGCTTTCTTT.

Worth noting for this clonotype: A read error is possible here, since a much larger clone lies one base away. This chain links TRBV3-1 with TRBJ2-7; a possible D gene is TRBD2 (6 bases). Deletions cut 4 bases from V and 4 bases from J, with 14 bases between. Germline CDR1 and CDR2: LGHDT and YNNKEL (reference sequence). The CDR3 spans 14 residues. The DNA for the CDR3 is TGTGCCAGCAGCCTAGAGGGAGGCTTTTACGAGCAGTACTTC. As protein: CASSLEGGFYEQYF.